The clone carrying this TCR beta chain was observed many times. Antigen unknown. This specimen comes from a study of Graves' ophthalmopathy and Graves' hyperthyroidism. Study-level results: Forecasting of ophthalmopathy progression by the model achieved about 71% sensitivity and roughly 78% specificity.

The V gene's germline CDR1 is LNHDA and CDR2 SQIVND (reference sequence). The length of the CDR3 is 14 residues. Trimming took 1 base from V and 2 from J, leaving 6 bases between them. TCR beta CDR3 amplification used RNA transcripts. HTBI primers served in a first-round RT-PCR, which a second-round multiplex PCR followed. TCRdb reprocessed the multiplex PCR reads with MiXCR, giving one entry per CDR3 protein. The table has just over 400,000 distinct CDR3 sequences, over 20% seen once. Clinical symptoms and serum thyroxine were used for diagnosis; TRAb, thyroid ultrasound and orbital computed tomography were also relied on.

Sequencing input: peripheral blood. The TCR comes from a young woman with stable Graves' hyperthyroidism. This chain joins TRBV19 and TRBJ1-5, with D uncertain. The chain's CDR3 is CASSIGLRNQPQHF. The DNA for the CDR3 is TGTGCCAGTAGTATAGGTTTGCGCAATCAGCCCCAGCATTTT.